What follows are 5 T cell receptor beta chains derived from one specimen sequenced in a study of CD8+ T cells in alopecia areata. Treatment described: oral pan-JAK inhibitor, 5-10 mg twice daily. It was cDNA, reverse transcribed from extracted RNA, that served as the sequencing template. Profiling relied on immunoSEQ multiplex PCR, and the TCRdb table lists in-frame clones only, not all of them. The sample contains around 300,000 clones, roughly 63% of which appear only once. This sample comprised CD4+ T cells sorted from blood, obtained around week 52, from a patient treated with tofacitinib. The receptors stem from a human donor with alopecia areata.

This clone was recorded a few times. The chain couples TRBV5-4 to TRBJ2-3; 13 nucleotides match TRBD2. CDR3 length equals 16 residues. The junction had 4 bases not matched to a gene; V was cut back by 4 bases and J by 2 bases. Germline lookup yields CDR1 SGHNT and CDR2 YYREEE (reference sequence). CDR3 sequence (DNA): TGTGCCAGCAGCCAGGGACTAGCGGGGCTCACAGATACGCAGTATTTT. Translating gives CASSQGLAGLTDTQYF. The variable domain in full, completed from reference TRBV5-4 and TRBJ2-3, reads ETGVTQSPTHLIKTRGQQVTLRCSSQSGHNTVSWYQQALGQGPQFIFQYYREEENGRGNFPPRFSGLQFPNYSSELNVNALELDDSALYLCASSQGLAGLTDTQYFGPGTRLTVL.

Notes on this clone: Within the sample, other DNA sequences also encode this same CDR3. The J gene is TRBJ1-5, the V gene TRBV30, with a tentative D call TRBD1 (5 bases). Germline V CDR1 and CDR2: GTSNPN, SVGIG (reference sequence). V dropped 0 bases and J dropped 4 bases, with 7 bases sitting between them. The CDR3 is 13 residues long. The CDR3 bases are TGTGCCTGGAGTGTGTCAGGGAATCAGCCCCAGCATTTT. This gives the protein CAWSVSGNQPQHF. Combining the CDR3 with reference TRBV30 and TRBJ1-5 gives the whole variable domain SQTIHQWPATLVQPVGSPLSLECTVEGTSNPNLYWYRQAAGRGLQLLFYSVGIGQISSEVPQNLSASRPQDRQFILSSKKLLLSDSGFYLCAWSVSGNQPQHFGDGTRLSIL.

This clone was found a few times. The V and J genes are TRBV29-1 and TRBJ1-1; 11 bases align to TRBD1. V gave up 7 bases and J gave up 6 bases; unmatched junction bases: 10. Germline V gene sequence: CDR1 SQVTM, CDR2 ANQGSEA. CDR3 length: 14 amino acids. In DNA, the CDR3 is TGCAGCGCCCGCCCGGGACAGGGGGTGCCTGAAGCTTTCTTT. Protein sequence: CSARPGQGVPEAFF.

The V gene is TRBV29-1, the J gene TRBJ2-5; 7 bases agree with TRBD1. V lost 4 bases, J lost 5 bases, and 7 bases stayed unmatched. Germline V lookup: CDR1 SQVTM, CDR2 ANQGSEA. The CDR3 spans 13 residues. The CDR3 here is CSVVDRVGETQYF. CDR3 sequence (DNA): TGCAGCGTTGTAGACAGGGTGGGGGAGACCCAGTACTTC.

The CDR3 loop is CAWSGEGFGTDTQYF. The CDR3 coding sequence is TGTGCCTGGAGTGGGGAGGGATTTGGCACAGATACGCAGTATTTT. The genes are TRBV30 and TRBJ2-3, with TRBD2 matching over 7 bases. Germline V gene data show CDR1 as GTSNPN and CDR2 as SVGIG (reference sequence). The CDR3 covers 15 residues. Trimming removed 1 base from V and 1 base from J; junction bases left unmatched: 5.